This record concerns one T cell receptor (beta chain) sequence. The antigen is undetermined. With a J-beta primer mix and a sample-barcoded 5' primer, a second PCR ran about 7 to 12 cycles. Every single cDNA molecule received a tag from a template-switch adaptor with 12 random nucleotides. Each single sample gave us at least 2.5 million CDR3-containing paired-end reads. TCRdb independently ran MiXCR on the 5' RACE reads; one entry per CDR3 protein. The table has 1.5 million to 2 million distinct CDR3 sequences, around half seen once; the top ten hold around 2.1%. This sample is drawn from a study of blood T cells in healthy people across ages. Study-wide results and caveats: TCR beta diversity per million T cells fell roughly linearly with age. Diversity estimates drawn from one million T cells were deemed underestimates.

This TCR was sampled from a woman aged 40 to 50 in good health. The sample consisted of blood.

In DNA, the CDR3 is TGTGCCAGCAGTCCCCCCCAGGGACGCACAGATACGCAGTATTTT. It yields the protein CASSPPQGRTDTQYF. This chain links TRBV7-9 with TRBJ2-3; either TRBD1 or TRBD2 may fit D (5 bases each). This CDR3 contains 15 residues. V was shortened by 6 bases and J by 1 base, with 14 bases between the two germline ends. Germline V gene lookup returns CDR1 SEHNR and CDR2 FQNEAQ (reference sequence).